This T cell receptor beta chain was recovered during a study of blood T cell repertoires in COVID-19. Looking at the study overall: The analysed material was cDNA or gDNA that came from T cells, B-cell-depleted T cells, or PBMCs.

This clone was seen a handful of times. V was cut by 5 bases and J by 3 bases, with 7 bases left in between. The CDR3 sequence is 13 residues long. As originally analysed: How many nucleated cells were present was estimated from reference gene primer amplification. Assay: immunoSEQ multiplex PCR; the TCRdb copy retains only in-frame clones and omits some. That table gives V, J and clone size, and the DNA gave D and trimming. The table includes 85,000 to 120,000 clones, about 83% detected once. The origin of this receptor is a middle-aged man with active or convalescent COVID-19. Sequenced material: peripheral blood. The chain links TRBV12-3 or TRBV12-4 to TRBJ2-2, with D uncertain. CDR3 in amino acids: CASSIGYTGELFF. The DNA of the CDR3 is TGTGCCAGCAGTATCGGGTACACCGGGGAGCTGTTTTTT.